This T cell receptor (beta chain) was sequenced in a study of blood T cell repertoires in COVID-19. Assay: immunoSEQ multiplex PCR; the TCRdb copy retains only in-frame clones and omits some. The sample shows more than 95,000 clones, 75% to 90% of them seen only once. The CDR3 has 15 amino acids. V dropped 5 bases and J dropped 1; count of bases not matched to a gene: 4. Per the germline V gene, CDR1 is LNHDA and CDR2 is SQIVND (reference sequence). The source material was peripheral blood. The chain is built from TRBV19 and TRBJ1-4; 7 nucleotides match TRBD1. The TCR comes from a young man with acute or convalescent COVID-19. The CDR3 DNA sequence: TGTGCCAGTAGTGCTGGGACAGTAACTAATGAAAAACTGTTTTTT. This translates into CASSAGTVTNEKLFF. Looking up the rest from reference TRBV19 and TRBJ1-4 gives the full variable domain: DGGITQSPKYLFRKEGQNVTLSCEQNLNHDAMYWYRQDPGQGLRLIYYSQIVNDFQKGDIAEGYSVSREKKESFPLTVTSAQKNPTAFYLCASSAGTVTNEKLFFGSGTQLSVL.